This entry features one T cell receptor (beta chain) sequence. These data are taken from a study of blood T cell repertoires in COVID-19. Study-level information: Specimens from acute and convalescent COVID-19 originated in the United States, Italy and Spain.

The CDR3 is 14 residues long. The germline V gene encodes CDR1 MNHEY and CDR2 SVGAGI. V was clipped by 5 bases and J by 5 bases; unmatched bases: 5. Original processing notes: Scientists estimated how many nucleated cells there were by amplifying reference gene primers. TCRdb's table, derived via immunoSEQ multiplex PCR, lists solely in-frame clones and lacks some. That table is the source of V, J and clone size, and D and trimming were worked out from the DNA. This table has around 300,000 clones, roughly 87% appearing once. This clonotype originated in a man aged 18 to 29 with active or convalescent COVID-19. This sequence joins TRBV6-5 and TRBJ2-7; TRBD2 aligns across 11 bases. Sequencing was done on a sample of peripheral blood. CDR3: CASSLLAGANEQYF. In DNA, the CDR3 is TGTGCCAGCAGTCTACTAGCGGGAGCAAACGAGCAGTACTTC.